This TCR beta chain was documented in a study of monozygotic twins with inflammatory bowel disease. Amplification used two nested PCRs: roughly 15 cycles, then around 9 cycles, on TCRalpha/TCRbeta cDNA. TCRdb derives one entry per CDR3 protein from the 5' RACE reads, leaving out DNA. The specimen's table records around 210,000 distinct CDR3 sequences. Study results and caveats: Twins with IBD had fewer clonotypes in common with others than healthy twins, particularly during disease activity. The existence of one strong signal or clonotype linked to IBD lacked support.

The V gene's germline CDR1 is KGHDR and CDR2 SFDVKD. The CDR3 is 16 residues long. Worth noting for this clonotype: The antigen is unknown.

The V call is TRBV24-1, the J call TRBJ2-1; TCRdb gives TRBD1 as the D gene, but with no DNA this cannot be confirmed. The clonotype was recovered from a human donor with ulcerative colitis or Crohn's disease, or a healthy co-twin of an affected twin (not recorded which). The sample was blood. This chain's CDR3 is CATSDPTGGNYNEQFF.